This T cell receptor (beta chain) was obtained from a study of siplizumab effects on memory and regulatory T cells. Study findings and constraints: Treg origin accounted for an average of approximately 70% of mappable alloreactive CD4+ clones with siplizumab and 25% to 30% in controls. Major contributors to the alloresponse seemed to be naive T cells, which also appeared more diverse than memory cells. Researchers did not confirm the suppressive function of proliferating Tregs from siplizumab cultures. Phenotypic classification as naive or memory proved unattainable for roughly 75-97% of proliferating CD4+ or CD8+ clones.

Clones were sequenced by immunoSEQ multiplex PCR, and TCRdb holds only the in-frame ones, with some missing. The sample contains roughly 120,000 clones, around 94% of which appear only once. Comment on this clone: As yet, its antigen is unknown.

CDR3 length: 15 residues. Germline-derived CDR1 and CDR2 are LGHNA and YNFKEQ. The V end was cut by 3 bases, the J end by 0 bases, with 12 bases between. Sequenced material: non-Treg CD4+ T cells sorted from blood. V gene TRBV4-2 combines with J gene TRBJ2-7; D may be TRBD1 (5 bases). The TCR comes from a human donor in good health. The CDR3 is CASSQAGFSSYEQYF. CDR3 in DNA: TGTGCCAGCAGCCAGGCAGGGTTCAGCTCCTACGAGCAGTACTTC.